This T cell receptor (beta chain) was captured by sequencing in a study of T cell repertoires in cytomegalovirus infection. TCRdb itself ran the reads through MiXCR, one entry per CDR3 protein. This sample has about 920,000 distinct CDR3 sequences, with around 29% found just once. CDR3 length: 16 residues. Germline loops: CDR1 SGHTA, CDR2 FQGNSA. The V segment lost 4 bases and the J segment 6 bases; nucleotides outside the gene matches: 14. This clonotype was picked up many times. The antigen is undetermined. Study-level results: Summed frequency of shared TCR beta families picked out CMV carriers who also had the relevant HLA. CMV-specific TCR beta clonotypes restricted by HLA-C dominated the ex vivo response.

The clonotype comes from a human donor in good health (CMV status not recorded). Some clones in this sample may be carry-over from other donors' samples. The chain links TRBV7-2 to TRBJ1-2; TRBD1 aligns across 7 bases. Source: cultured CD8+ T cells from PBMCs, taken from culture after CMV antigen stimulation. This CDR3 is CASSSFVTGSFDGYTF. The DNA of the CDR3 is TGTGCCAGCAGCTCATTCGTGACAGGGTCATTCGATGGCTACACCTTC.